The count of the clone carrying this T cell receptor beta chain is one. What it binds is not known. The protocol was immunoSEQ multiplex PCR, while the TCRdb copy is restricted to in-frame clones and leaves out a portion. Among roughly 93,000 clones listed, approximately 92% were seen once. The CDR3 has 16 amino acids. V gave up 1 base and J gave up 6 bases; unmatched junction bases: 8. The germline CDR1 and CDR2 sequences are MGHRA and YSYEKL. The data derive from a study of graft-versus-host responses after intestinal transplantation. Study in general: Following induction with anti-thymocyte globulin, all recipients were given tacrolimus and steroids for roughly three years.

Study-wide results and limits: Patients who carried graft-donor T cell macrochimerism also had high graft-versus-host to host-versus-graft clonal ratios in their allografts. Some GvH clones were seen earlier in gut or blood, suggesting intestinal origin. After transplant, early declines in HvG clones were associated with peak levels of circulating GvH clones.

The source of this sequence is a human donor who received an intestinal transplant. The chain carries TRBV4-1 and TRBJ2-7, with 11 bases aligning to TRBD2. The material was unstimulated CD8+ T cells sorted from spleen or lymph node cells, obtained before intestinal transplant. The CDR3: CASSQGVAGGFSEQYF. Here the CDR3 DNA reads TGCGCCAGCAGCCAAGGCGTAGCGGGAGGGTTTAGCGAGCAGTACTTC.